This TCR beta chain is from a study of CD8 T cell repertoires and HIV-1 epitope variants. As for the study in general: The baseline condition was 1M T cells left uncultured.

General observations from the study: Of 8 or 9 antigen-specific beta clonotypes, more than five appeared to cross-react with escape variants.

The protocol was immunoSEQ multiplex PCR, while the TCRdb copy is restricted to in-frame clones and leaves out a portion. The repertoire holds 1,200 or so clones, with about 70% as singletons. About this clone: Its antigen is not known.

The CDR3 runs 11 residues. Germline lookup yields CDR1 LNHDA and CDR2 SQIVND (reference sequence). Trimming removed 5 bases at V and 0 bases at J, with 2 bases between. The sample consisted of cultured CD8+ T cells derived from PBMCs. The sequence was obtained from a male donor with HIV. This chain joins TRBV19 and TRBJ2-7; D is uncertain. The CDR3 DNA is TGTGCCAGTAGTCTCTCCTACGAGCAGTACTTC. This gives the protein CASSLSYEQYF.